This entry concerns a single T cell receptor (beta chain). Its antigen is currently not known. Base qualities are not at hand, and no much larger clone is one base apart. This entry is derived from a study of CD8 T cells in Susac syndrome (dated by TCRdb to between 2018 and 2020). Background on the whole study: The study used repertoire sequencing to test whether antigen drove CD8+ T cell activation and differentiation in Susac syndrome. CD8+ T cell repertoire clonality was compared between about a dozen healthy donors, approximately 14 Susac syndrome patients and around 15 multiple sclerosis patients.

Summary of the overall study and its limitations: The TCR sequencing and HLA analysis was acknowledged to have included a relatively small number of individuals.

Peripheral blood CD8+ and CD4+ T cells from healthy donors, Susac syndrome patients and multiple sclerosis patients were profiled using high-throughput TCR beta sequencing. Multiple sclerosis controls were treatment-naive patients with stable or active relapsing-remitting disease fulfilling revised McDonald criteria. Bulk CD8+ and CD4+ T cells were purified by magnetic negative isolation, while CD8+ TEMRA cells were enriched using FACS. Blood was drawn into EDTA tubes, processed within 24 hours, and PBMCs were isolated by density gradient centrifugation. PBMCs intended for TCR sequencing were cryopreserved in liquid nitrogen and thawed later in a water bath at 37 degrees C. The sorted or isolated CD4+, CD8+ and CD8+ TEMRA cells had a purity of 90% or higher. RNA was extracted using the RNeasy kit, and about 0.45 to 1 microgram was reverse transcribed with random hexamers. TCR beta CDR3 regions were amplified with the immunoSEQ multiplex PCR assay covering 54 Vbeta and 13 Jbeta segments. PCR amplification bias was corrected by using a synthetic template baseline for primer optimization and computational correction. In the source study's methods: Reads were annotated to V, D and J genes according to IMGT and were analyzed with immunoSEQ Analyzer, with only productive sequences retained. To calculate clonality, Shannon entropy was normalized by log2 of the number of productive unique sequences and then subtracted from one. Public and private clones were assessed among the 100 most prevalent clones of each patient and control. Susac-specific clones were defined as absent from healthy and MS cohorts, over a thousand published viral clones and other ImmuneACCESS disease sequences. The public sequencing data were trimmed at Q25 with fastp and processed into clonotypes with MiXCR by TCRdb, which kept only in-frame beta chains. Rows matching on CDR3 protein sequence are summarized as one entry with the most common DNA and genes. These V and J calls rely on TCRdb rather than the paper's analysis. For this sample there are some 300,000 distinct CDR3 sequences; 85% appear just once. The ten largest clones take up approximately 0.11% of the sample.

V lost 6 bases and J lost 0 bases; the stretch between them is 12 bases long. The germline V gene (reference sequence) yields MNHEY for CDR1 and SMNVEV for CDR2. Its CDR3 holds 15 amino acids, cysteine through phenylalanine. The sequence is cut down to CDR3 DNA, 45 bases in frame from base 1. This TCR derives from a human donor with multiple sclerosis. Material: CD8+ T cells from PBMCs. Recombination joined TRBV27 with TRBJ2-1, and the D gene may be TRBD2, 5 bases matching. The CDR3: CASSRSSSSYNEQFF. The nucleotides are TGTGCCAGCAGCCGTTCTAGCAGCTCCTACAATGAGCAGTTCTTC.